Each of the 18 T cell receptor beta chains below was sequenced from the same sample in a study of beta chain features in type 1 diabetes. These receptors are not linked to any known antigen. Sequencing targeted expressed TCRB transcripts, as all isolated RNA had been reverse transcribed. Data came from immunoSEQ multiplex PCR; TCRdb stores just in-frame clones and leaves some out. This table holds about 150,000 clones, over 9% found once. General observations from the study: Moderate but significant shortening of TCRB CDR3s was recorded in all four CD4+ subsets from Type 1 diabetes patients.

The specimen sequenced was central memory CD4+ T cells from blood. Source of these receptors: a man aged 25 to 45 with type 1 diabetes.

A note on this clone: Other DNA sequences in the same sample also yield this CDR3. The chain employs TRBV7-2 and TRBJ1-5; D unclear. The CDR3 is 12 residues long. V lost 2 bases, J lost 6 bases, and 5 bases lay in between. The germline V gene has CDR1 SGHTA and CDR2 FQGNSA. The CDR3 DNA follows: TGTGCCAGCAGCTTAAACTCTCAGCCCCAGCATTTT. Residues: CASSLNSQPQHF.

The chain couples TRBV11-1 to TRBJ1-1, with a possible D match to TRBD1 (6 bases). Germline assignment: CDR1 SGHAT and CDR2 FQDESV (reference sequence). This CDR3 spans 13 amino acids. Trimming removed 3 bases at V and 1 base at J, with 6 bases between. The CDR3 protein is CASSLDRNTEAFF. DNA for the CDR3: TGTGCCAGCAGCTTGGACAGGAACACTGAAGCTTTCTTT.

This clone was observed a handful of times. This chain links TRBV4-3 with TRBJ1-2, with 9 positions matching TRBD1. The CDR3 extends over 14 amino acids. CDR1 LGHNA and CDR2 YSLEER come from the germline V gene. J gave up 9 bases and V 4 bases, and 9 bases lay outside the gene matches. This CDR3 reads CASSPGQGKESYTF. As DNA, the CDR3 is TGCGCCAGCAGCCCGGGACAGGGTAAGGAGAGCTACACCTTC.

The CDR3 nucleotides read TGTGCCAGCAGCGCGACAGATTCCACAGATACGCAGTATTTT. Encoded protein: CASSATDSTDTQYF. The chain joins TRBV9 to TRBJ2-3, with D possibly matching TRBD1 (5 bases). The CDR3 loop spans 14 amino acids. The V end was cut by 3 bases, the J end by 2 bases, with 10 bases between. The germline V gene encodes CDR1 SGDLS and CDR2 YYNGEE.

This clone was detected a few times. The rearrangement links TRBV6-6 to TRBJ2-1; D remains unclear. This CDR3 region has 13 residues. Trimming took off 6 bases at V and 7 bases at J, with 13 bases between the two ends. Germline-derived CDR1 and CDR2 are MNHNY and SVGAGI (reference sequence). CDR3 bases: TGTGCCAGCAGCCTAACGACTTTTAATGAGCAGTTCTTC. This codes for CASSLTTFNEQFF.

The chain combines TRBV7-8 with TRBJ2-2; the D gene is possibly TRBD1 (6 bases). CDR1 is SGHVS, CDR2 FQNEAQ, per germline. V was shortened by 5 bases and J by 0 bases, with 13 bases between the two germline ends. CDR3 length: 16 residues. CDR3 nucleotide sequence: TGTGCCAGCAGCCAGTTACAGGGAACGAACACCGGGGAGCTGTTTTTT. Protein sequence: CASSQLQGTNTGELFF.

This clone was picked up one time. The genes are TRBV5-4 and TRBJ2-3; D is perhaps TRBD2 (5 bases). V lost 4 bases, J lost 0 bases, and 12 bases lay in between. The CDR3 covers 15 residues. CDR1 is SGHNT, CDR2 YYREEE, per germline (reference sequence). The CDR3 nucleotides read TGTGCCAGCAGCCCTAGGTCGGGAAGCACAGATACGCAGTATTTT. Translating it yields CASSPRSGSTDTQYF.

This rearrangement joins TRBV5-1 to TRBJ2-3, with 10 bases lining up with TRBD2. The trim removed 4 bases at V and 1 base at J, leaving 3 bases unmatched. The germline V gene has CDR1 SGHRS and CDR2 YFSETQ. The CDR3 extends over 15 amino acids. The CDR3: CASSPSGSGTDTQYF. As DNA, the CDR3 is TGCGCCAGCAGCCCTAGCGGGAGTGGCACAGATACGCAGTATTTT.

Only a few counts were recorded for this clone. The V call is TRBV19, the J call TRBJ2-3, with 10 bases identical to TRBD2. CDR3 length equals 13 residues. CDR1 LNHDA and CDR2 SQIVND come from the germline V gene (reference sequence). The ends lost 10 bases at V and 10 bases at J; junction bases unmatched: 11. The CDR3 here is CATVRLAGEPQYF. The CDR3 DNA reads as TGTGCCACTGTGAGGCTAGCGGGAGAGCCGCAGTATTTT.

V usage is TRBV7-8 and J usage is TRBJ2-1; 7 bases map to TRBD2. CDR1 is SGHVS, CDR2 FQNEAQ, per germline. V shed 7 bases and J 7 bases; nucleotides not matched to a gene: 13. The CDR3 consists of 15 residues. CDR3: CASTMRASGINEQFF. CDR3 nucleotide sequence: TGTGCCAGCACCATGAGGGCTAGCGGCATTAATGAGCAGTTCTTC.

The rearrangement links TRBV9 to TRBJ1-1; possibly TRBD1 for D (5 bases). Germline CDR1 is SGDLS and CDR2 is YYNGEE. Trimming removed 0 bases from V and 1 base from J, with 10 bases in between. The CDR3 spans 15 residues. CDR3 region: CASSVEPGENTEAFF. As DNA, the CDR3 is TGTGCCAGCAGCGTAGAACCGGGGGAGAACACTGAAGCTTTCTTT.

This clone was seen only a few times. The chain joins TRBV2 to TRBJ1-4; no reliable D call. Trimming pared 5 bases from V and 0 bases from J, leaving 4 bases between. The CDR3 is 13 residues long. The germline CDR1 and CDR2 sequences are SNHLY and FYNNEI. The CDR3 DNA reads TGTGCCAGCAGTCTATCAACTAATGAAAAACTGTTTTTT. Residues: CASSLSTNEKLFF. Combining the CDR3 with reference TRBV2 and TRBJ1-4 gives the whole variable domain EPEVTQTPSHQVTQMGQEVILRCVPISNHLYFYWYRQILGQKVEFLVSFYNNEISEKSEIFDDQFSVERPDGSNFTLKIRSTKLEDSAMYFCASSLSTNEKLFFGSGTQLSVL.

The rearrangement uses TRBV5-1 and TRBJ2-1; D ambiguous. CDR1 and CDR2 (germline): SGHRS, YFSETQ. This CDR3 region has 15 residues. V lost 3 bases to trimming and J lost 2 bases, with 12 bases between them. In DNA, the CDR3 is TGCGCCAGCAGCTCCGCCGGAGCCCCCTACAATGAGCAGTTCTTC. Encoded protein: CASSSAGAPYNEQFF.

J is TRBJ1-1 and V is TRBV7-2, with 7 bases aligning to TRBD1. The CDR3 consists of 13 residues. From germline, CDR1 is SGHTA and CDR2 FQGNSA. Unmatched junction bases numbered 8, after V lost 5 bases and J lost 8 bases. The CDR3 coding sequence is TGTGCCAGCAGCCCTCAAGGGGGCTCAGAAGCTTTCTTT. Protein sequence: CASSPQGGSEAFF.

There are a few counts of this clone. This chain joins TRBV29-1 and TRBJ1-4; D not resolved. This CDR3 region has 13 residues. V was shortened by 6 bases and J by 0 bases, with 8 bases between the two germline ends. Germline CDR1 is SQVTM and CDR2 is ANQGSEA. This CDR3 reads CSVQAATNEKLFF. In DNA, the CDR3 is TGCAGCGTCCAGGCTGCAACTAATGAAAAACTGTTTTTT.

This clone was counted only a few times. The chain uses TRBV5-5 and TRBJ2-5; 11 nucleotides align to TRBD2. The CDR3 is made up of 14 amino acids. The V segment lost 4 bases and the J segment 5 bases; nucleotides outside the gene matches: 4. Looked up from germline, CDR1 is SGHKS and CDR2 is YYEKEE (reference sequence). The CDR3 reads CASSNIAGGETQYF. In nucleotides, the CDR3 is TGTGCCAGCAGCAACATAGCGGGAGGGGAGACCCAGTACTTC.

This clone was counted a few times. The chain joins TRBV11-2 to TRBJ2-7, with 8 bases matching TRBD1. V lost 5 bases to trimming and J lost 3 bases; unmatched junction nucleotides: 9. The CDR3 sequence is 15 residues long. Germline V CDR1 and CDR2: SGHAT, FQNNGV. CDR3 bases: TGTGCCAGCAGCAATGGCAGGGGGCTCAACTACGAGCAGTACTTC. Translated: CASSNGRGLNYEQYF.

The gene calls are TRBV2 and TRBJ2-1; a weak D match, TRBD2 (5 bases). The CDR3 extends over 15 amino acids. V lost 6 bases and J 0 bases, leaving 12 bases between the germline ends. The germline V gene has CDR1 SNHLY and CDR2 FYNNEI. The CDR3 sequence is CASRLDSGSYNEQFF. The DNA of the CDR3 is TGTGCCAGCAGGTTGGACTCGGGCTCCTACAATGAGCAGTTCTTC.